A single sample is the source of the 5 T cell receptor beta chains below, sequenced in a study of CD8 T cells in Susac syndrome. Random hexamers were used to reverse transcribe an amount of roughly 0.45 to 1 ug RNA. TCRdb independently ran MiXCR on the immunoSEQ multiplex PCR reads; one entry per CDR3 protein. Among roughly 400,000 distinct CDR3 sequences listed, about 85% were seen once. Material: CD8+ T cells from PBMCs. These receptors all come from a human donor with multiple sclerosis.

The chain recombines TRBV13 with TRBJ2-1, with TRBD1 identical over 8 bases. There are 16 residues in the CDR3. J was trimmed by 10 bases and V by 4 bases; bases with no gene match: 15. Germline V gives CDR1 PRHDT, CDR2 FYEKMQ (reference sequence). The CDR3 region has the DNA TGTGCCAGCAGCTACGATTTTGGACAGGGCTTAGGGGAGCAGTTCTTC. It codes for CASSYDFGQGLGEQFF.

The V and J genes are TRBV7-9 and TRBJ1-1, with D unclear. The CDR3 covers 13 residues. Between the trimmed V and J ends, which lost 5 bases and 8 bases, there was a span of 15 bases. CDR1 and CDR2 from the germline V gene are SEHNR and FQNEAQ (reference sequence). The CDR3 is CASSQDPGIEAFF. In DNA, the CDR3 is TGTGCCAGCAGCCAAGACCCCGGGATAGAAGCTTTCTTT.

V is TRBV5-1 and J is TRBJ1-2; no clear D gene. This CDR3 has 14 residues. The germline V and J ends were trimmed by 0 bases and 2 bases, with 8 bases remaining between them. Germline CDR1 is SGHRS and CDR2 is YFSETQ. The CDR3, as DNA: TGCGCCAGCAGCTTGGAAAAGCCGAACTATGGCTACACCTTC. It encodes CASSLEKPNYGYTF.

The chain links TRBV11-2 to TRBJ2-7; D gene ambiguous. Germline V CDR1 and CDR2: SGHAT, FQNNGV. The CDR3 is made up of 14 amino acids. The V end was cut by 1 base, the J end by 2 bases, with 9 bases between. The CDR3 here is CASSLVGEAYEQYF. The CDR3 nucleotides are TGTGCCAGCAGCTTAGTTGGGGAAGCCTACGAGCAGTACTTC.

This CDR3 is CASSLNGVDTF. The CDR3 nucleotides read TGTGCCAGCAGCTTGAATGGGGTTGACACCTTC. This sequence joins TRBV7-9 and TRBJ1-2, with unresolved D. The V gene's germline CDR1 is SEHNR and CDR2 FQNEAQ (reference sequence). This CDR3 is built from 11 residues. Trimming shortened V by 3 bases and J by 12 bases, and 11 bases separated the two germline ends.